The 7 T cell receptor beta chains in this list originate from one sample, sequenced in a study of human T cells and chemical hapten exposure. In TCRdb, the RACE reads were re-called with MiXCR into one record per CDR3 protein. There are under 100,000 distinct CDR3 sequences in the sample; roughly a tenth occur only once, and about 3.5% lies in the top ten. Time point denoted: patch test 3, about 24 weeks after DPC sensitization. Described treatment: therapeutic diphenylcyclopropenone sensitization with weekly scalp DPC. The sequences come from whole blood, collected in connection with sensitization to the hapten diphenylcyclopropenone (DPC). The source of these receptors is a woman between 50 and 59 years old with alopecia areata. Some clones in this sample may be carry-over from other donors' samples.

The V gene is TRBV6-2 or TRBV6-3, the J gene TRBJ2-3, with D tentatively TRBD1 (5 bases). Trimming removed 7 bases at V and 4 bases at J, with 12 bases between. The CDR3 consists of 13 residues. Germline V gene data show CDR1 as MNHEY and CDR2 as SVGEGT. CDR3 in amino acids: CASKGLPADTQYF. The CDR3 DNA is TGTGCCAGCAAGGGGTTACCGGCAGATACGCAGTATTTT.

The table lists this clonotype with many counts. V and J are TRBV7-2 and TRBJ2-3; 7 positions match TRBD2. Germline CDR1 is SGHTA and CDR2 is FQGNSA. The CDR3 has 16 amino acids. Trimming removed 1 base from V and 2 bases from J; junction bases left unmatched: 6. The CDR3 sequence: CASSLVSSGITDTQYF. The DNA of the CDR3 is TGTGCCAGCAGCTTAGTATCCAGCGGGATCACAGATACGCAGTATTTT.

This clonotype has a count of ten or more. The V and J genes are TRBV12-3 or TRBV12-4 and TRBJ1-5, with unresolved D. The CDR3 runs to 13 residues. V shed 6 bases and J shed 9 bases, with 15 bases lying between them. The CDR3 reads CASSPTPGGPQHF. The DNA for the CDR3 is TGTGCCAGCAGCCCAACCCCTGGAGGGCCCCAGCATTTT.

The V gene is TRBV19, the J gene TRBJ1-5, with a tentative D call TRBD1 (6 bases). V dropped 4 bases and J dropped 7 bases, with 14 bases sitting between them. The CDR3 loop spans 14 amino acids. Germline CDR1 LNHDA, CDR2 SQIVND (reference sequence). The CDR3 DNA is TGTGCCAGTAGTAAACGACAGGAAGGCCAGCCCCAGCATTTT. Translating it yields CASSKRQEGQPQHF.

CDR3 region: CSARPIRDPYNEQFF. In DNA, the CDR3 is TGCAGTGCTAGGCCGATACGGGACCCATACAATGAGCAGTTCTTC. The chain recombines TRBV20-1 with TRBJ2-1; tentatively, D is TRBD1 or TRBD2 (5 bases each). V lost 3 bases and J lost 4, with 16 bases in between. The CDR3 consists of 15 residues. Germline CDR1 and CDR2: DFQATT and SNEGSKA (reference sequence).

Details on this clonotype: This sequence may be a read error, since a much larger clone differs from it by one base. The V and J genes are TRBV20-1 and TRBJ1-4; TRBD1 is a possible D gene (5 bases). Germline CDR1 and CDR2: DFQATT and SNEGSKA (reference sequence). The CDR3 runs 13 residues. CDR3 in amino acids: CRARGAKNEKLFF. The CDR3 DNA is TGCAGAGCTAGAGGGGCGAAGAATGAAAAACTGTTTTTT.

This clonotype was counted a few times. The V call is TRBV11-2, the J call TRBJ1-1; D is possibly TRBD1 (6 bases). V was shortened by 4 bases and J by 0 bases, with 12 bases between the two germline ends. Germline V CDR1 and CDR2: SGHAT, FQNNGV. The CDR3 consists of 15 residues. The CDR3 region has the DNA TGTGCCAGCAGCTCACCTACAGGGCTGAACACTGAAGCTTTCTTT. Translating gives CASSSPTGLNTEAFF.